Below, 10 T cell receptor beta chains from the same sample are listed, as sequenced in a study of cytomegalovirus exposure and HLA in healthy donors. Produced via immunoSEQ multiplex PCR; TCRdb's table is partial and in-frame only. The sample includes fewer than 250,000 clones, over 80% seen only once; the top ten take around 5.5%. The specimen was PBMCs. These receptor sequences come from a woman younger than 30 in good health and CMV-seronegative.

The rearrangement links TRBV19 to TRBJ1-2, with TRBD1 as a possible D gene (6 bases). V was clipped by 3 bases and J by 7 bases, with 9 bases between them. The CDR3 is made up of 12 amino acids. The germline V gene has CDR1 LNHDA and CDR2 SQIVND (reference sequence). CDR3 nucleotides: TGTGCCAGTAGTATCAGGGGCAGTGGCTACACCTTC. It codes for CASSIRGSGYTF.

The rearrangement uses TRBV27 and TRBJ2-7; TRBD1 is a possible D gene (6 bases). Germline CDR1 MNHEY, CDR2 SMNVEV (reference sequence). Trimming removed 2 bases from V and 1 base from J, with 12 bases in between. The length of the CDR3 is 15 residues. The CDR3 nucleotides are TGTGCCAGCAGTTTAGTCAGGGGAGCTTCCTACGAGCAGTACTTC. As protein: CASSLVRGASYEQYF.

On this clone: The sample contains more than one DNA sequence encoding this CDR3. The chain couples TRBV10-3 to TRBJ2-6, with D possibly being TRBD2 (6 bases). The CDR3 is made up of 16 amino acids. V lost 0 bases, J lost 4 bases, and 10 bases lay in between. The germline V gene encodes CDR1 ENHRY and CDR2 SYGVKD. CDR3 residues: CAISESEGSGANVLTF. CDR3 DNA: TGTGCCATCAGTGAGTCGGAGGGGTCGGGGGCCAACGTCCTGACTTTC.

The chain couples TRBV6-5 to TRBJ2-7; unclear D gene. The CDR3 covers 13 residues. Trimming pared 5 bases from V and 0 bases from J, leaving 8 bases between. The germline V gene has CDR1 MNHEY and CDR2 SVGAGI. This CDR3 reads CASSDRPSYEQYF. The CDR3 coding sequence is TGTGCCAGCAGTGACCGGCCCTCCTACGAGCAGTACTTC.

The chain has TRBV6-5 and TRBJ1-1; weak D call: TRBD1 (6 bases). The V gene lost 0 bases and the J gene lost 0 bases, with 11 bases spanning the gap. CDR1 is MNHEY, CDR2 SVGAGI, per germline. This CDR3 has 16 amino acids. The CDR3 coding sequence is TGTGCCAGCAGTTACTCGGGGGGCCGCATGAACACTGAAGCTTTCTTT. Translated, it gives CASSYSGGRMNTEAFF.

The chain is built from TRBV5-1 and TRBJ1-1, with 11 bases identical to TRBD1. J lost 5 bases, V lost 4 bases, and 4 bases had no gene match. Looked up from germline, CDR1 is SGHRS and CDR2 is YFSETQ. CDR3 length: 14 residues. In nucleotides, the CDR3 is TGCGCCAGCAGCGGCGGGACAGGGGGGACTGAAGCTTTCTTT. Translating it yields CASSGGTGGTEAFF.

The J gene is TRBJ2-5, the V gene TRBV30; tentatively, D is TRBD1 or TRBD2 (5 bases each). The germline V gene has CDR1 GTSNPN and CDR2 SVGIG (reference sequence). The CDR3 extends over 16 amino acids. V was clipped by 0 bases and J by 5 bases, with 19 bases between them. CDR3 amino acids: CAWSVLRGEFGETQYF. The CDR3 DNA follows: TGTGCCTGGAGTGTACTACGGGGCGAGTTTGGGGAGACCCAGTACTTC.

The chain links TRBV28 to TRBJ2-7; 8 positions agree with TRBD2. The CDR3 is 17 residues long. Unmatched junction bases numbered 16, after V lost 5 bases and J lost 4 bases. Germline V gives CDR1 MDHEN, CDR2 SYDVKM. The CDR3 region has the DNA TGTGCCAGCAGTCCCCCGGTGAGAGCGGGAGTGAGATACGAGCAGTACTTC. Translation gives CASSPPVRAGVRYEQYF.

The chain couples TRBV29-1 to TRBJ1-1; D not resolved. Germline V gene lookup returns CDR1 SQVTM and CDR2 ANQGSEA. V was cut by 5 bases and J by 3 bases, with 13 bases left in between. This CDR3 has 13 amino acids. The CDR3 sequence: CSVTLDFDTEAFF. As DNA, the CDR3 is TGCAGCGTTACATTAGACTTCGACACTGAAGCTTTCTTT.

This clone was seen a handful of times. This rearrangement joins TRBV6-5 to TRBJ1-5; tentative D call: TRBD1 (6 bases). The CDR3 extends over 13 amino acids. Deletions cut 6 bases from V and 6 bases from J, with 12 bases between. In germline, CDR1 is MNHEY, CDR2 SVGAGI. The CDR3 DNA sequence: TGTGCCAGCAGGGACAGCGCCAGTCAGCCCCAGCATTTT. Translating it yields CASRDSASQPQHF.